The 27 T cell receptor beta chains presented below share a single source sample, sequenced in a study of blood T cells in healthy people across ages. With a J-beta primer mix and a sample-barcoded 5' primer, a second PCR ran roughly 7 to 11 cycles. TCRdb reanalysed the 5' RACE reads using MiXCR and keeps one entry per CDR3 protein. The repertoire holds 600,000 to 1,000,000 distinct CDR3 sequences, about 25% seen once, with 3% to 4.5% in the top ten. Another study also made use of these data, one on T cells of mothers and their children.

Sequenced input: blood. These receptors were taken from a boy between 5 and 17 years old in good health.

The CDR3 is CASSSKRMGQAVGKLFF. The CDR3 coding sequence is TGTGCCAGCAGCTCCAAAAGAATGGGACAGGCCGTCGGAAAACTGTTTTTT. This chain uses TRBV7-3 with TRBJ1-4; 8 nucleotides agree with TRBD1. The CDR3 runs to 17 residues. CDR1 is SGHTA and CDR2 is FQGTGA in the germline V gene. V shed 4 bases and J 10 bases; nucleotides not matched to a gene: 17.

The chain recombines TRBV28 with TRBJ2-7, with D possibly TRBD1 on 6 matching bases. The CDR3 totals 15 residues. V gave up 4 bases and J gave up 4 bases, with 17 bases separating them. Germline-derived CDR1 and CDR2 are MDHEN and SYDVKM. Written as DNA, the CDR3 is TGTGCCAGCAGTTCGACGTACAGGGAGCGGTACGAGCAGTACTTC. Its translation: CASSSTYRERYEQYF. Full variable domain (rest looked up from reference TRBV28 and TRBJ2-7): DVKVTQSSRYLVKRTGEKVFLECVQDMDHENMFWYRQDPGLGLRLIYFSYDVKMKEKGDIPEGYSVSREKKERFSLILESASTNQTSMYLCASSSTYRERYEQYFGPGTRLTVT.

This clonotype turned up a few times. V gene TRBV7-2 combines with J gene TRBJ2-7; TRBD2 aligns across 10 bases. CDR3 size: 15 residues. V dropped 4 bases and J dropped 4; count of bases not matched to a gene: 7. Looked up from germline, CDR1 is SGHTA and CDR2 is FQGNSA. This chain's CDR3 is CASSSAGGPGYEQYF. The DNA for the CDR3 is TGTGCCAGCAGCTCAGCGGGAGGGCCTGGGTACGAGCAGTACTTC.

A note on this clonotype: One end of the junction varies from germline; a read error may be responsible. The chain couples TRBV11-1 to TRBJ2-7, with 9 bases matching TRBD2. The CDR3 is made up of 18 amino acids. Germline values: CDR1 SGHAT, CDR2 FQDESV (reference sequence). This CDR3 reads CASSLDSVRRGGFYDQYF. CDR3 DNA: TGTGCCAGCAGCTTAGATTCCGTTCGGCGGGGGGGCTTCTACGACCAGTACTTC. The entire variable domain, with the rest obtained from reference TRBV11-1 and TRBJ2-7, is as follows: EAEVAQSPRYKITEKSQAVAFWCDPISGHATLYWYRQILGQGPELLVQFQDESVVDDSQLPKDRFSAERLKGVDSTLKIQPAELGDSAMYLCASSLDSVRRGGFYDQYFGPGTRLTVT.

The table lists this clonotype with a few counts. Here the CDR3 reads CASSYGGSVETQYF. The DNA for the CDR3 is TGTGCCAGCAGTTACGGGGGGTCCGTAGAGACCCAGTACTTC. The V and J genes are TRBV6-6 and TRBJ2-5; D is possibly TRBD2 (6 bases). The CDR3 is 14 amino acids. The V and J ends lost 2 bases and 4 bases respectively, with 11 bases between them. Germline values: CDR1 MNHNY, CDR2 SVGAGI (reference sequence).

The CDR3 DNA reads as TGTGCCAGCAGTGCAGTGGGGTTCTCCTACGAGCAGTACTTC. Amino acid sequence: CASSAVGFSYEQYF. J is TRBJ2-7 and V is TRBV27; D not certain. Trimming left V 5 bases short and J 0 bases short, with 11 bases between. This CDR3 has 14 amino acids. Germline V gives CDR1 MNHEY, CDR2 SMNVEV (reference sequence).

There are a few counts of this clonotype. The J gene is TRBJ1-2, the V gene TRBV29-1; tentatively, D is TRBD1 (6 bases). The germline V gene encodes CDR1 SQVTM and CDR2 ANQGSEA. The CDR3 consists of 11 residues. V lost 6 bases and J 8 bases, leaving 13 bases between the germline ends. The CDR3 bases are TGCAGCGTGTCGGGGGGCGGCGGCTACACCTTC. Translating it yields CSVSGGGGYTF.

There are a few counts of this clonotype. The chain carries TRBV20-1 and TRBJ2-5; unclear D gene. Gene TRBJ2-1 matches the end of the DNA better, so the J call may be wrong. This CDR3 has 14 amino acids. The germline gives CDR1 DFQATT, CDR2 SNEGSKA (reference sequence). In DNA form, the CDR3 reads TGCAGTGCTAGAGATCCGACTGGAAACAATGAGCAGTTCTTC. It encodes CSARDPTGNNEQFF.

This clonotype showed up just a few times. The chain employs TRBV6-5 and TRBJ1-1, with D perhaps TRBD1 (5 bases). The CDR3 runs to 15 residues. Trimming cost V 6 bases and J 0 bases, with 14 bases left between them. The germline CDR1 and CDR2 sequences are MNHEY and SVGAGI. CDR3 sequence (DNA): TGTGCCAGCAGACGAGCAGGGCCGATGAACACTGAAGCTTTCTTT. As protein: CASRRAGPMNTEAFF.

This clonotype was recorded a few times. The rearrangement links TRBV12-3 or TRBV12-4 to TRBJ1-2; no definite D call. V lost 5 bases and J lost 4, with 17 bases in between. The CDR3 is 15 residues long. CDR3 nucleotide sequence: TGTGCCAGCAGTCCCGACCTCCTCCTTAGCTATGGCTACACCTTC. Protein: CASSPDLLLSYGYTF.

The rearrangement uses TRBV20-1 and TRBJ2-4; 10 positions agree with TRBD1. V lost 2 bases and J lost 8; bases outside the gene matches: 12. The germline V gene has CDR1 DFQATT and CDR2 SNEGSKA (reference sequence). The CDR3 totals 16 residues. The CDR3 DNA reads as TGCAGTGCTAGATCCGCTGACAGGGGGCAAGGAGACATTCAGTACTTC. The encoded protein is CSARSADRGQGDIQYF.

This chain connects TRBV7-6 to TRBJ2-5; D remains unclear. Trimming pared 5 bases from V and 2 bases from J, leaving 9 bases between. The germline V gene has CDR1 SGHVS and CDR2 FNYEAQ. The CDR3 extends over 13 amino acids. The CDR3 nucleotides are TGTGCCAGCAGCAAGTGGAATCAAGAGACCCAGTACTTC. Translation: CASSKWNQETQYF.

This clonotype has just a few counts. The genes are TRBV7-8 and TRBJ2-1, with 11 bases aligning to TRBD2. The J call is doubtful: the DNA matches TRBJ2-5 better. The CDR3 is 14 residues long. Germline V gene data show CDR1 as SGHVS and CDR2 as FQNEAQ. The CDR3 DNA reads TGTGCCAGCAGCATGGGACTAGCGGTGGAGACCCAGTACTTC. Translation: CASSMGLAVETQYF.

This clonotype was counted a few times. The chain combines TRBV7-2 with TRBJ2-5; possible D gene TRBD2, 6 bases. Looked up from germline, CDR1 is SGHTA and CDR2 is FQGNSA. The V gene lost 5 bases and the J gene lost 2 bases, with 18 bases spanning the gap. This CDR3 is built from 16 residues. The DNA of the CDR3 is TGTGCCAGCAGCCCAGCTGCGGGAACTACACAAGAGACCCAGTACTTC. Its protein product is CASSPAAGTTQETQYF.

The chain links TRBV27 to TRBJ2-7, with a tentative D call TRBD1 (5 bases). The V end lost 5 bases, the J end lost 5 bases, and 22 bases lay between the germline ends. The CDR3 is 16 amino acids. The V gene's germline CDR1 is MNHEY and CDR2 SMNVEV (reference sequence). As DNA, the CDR3 is TGTGCCAGCAGTCAGGTTGCCCAGGGCCCTCCTGACGAGCAGTACTTC. Translation gives CASSQVAQGPPDEQYF.

This clonotype appeared a few times. CDR3 sequence: CAISEQGDNQPQHF. CDR3 nucleotides: TGTGCCATCAGTGAGCAGGGGGACAATCAGCCCCAGCATTTT. The chain recombines TRBV10-3 with TRBJ1-5, with TRBD1 matching over 7 bases. Germline CDR1 is ENHRY and CDR2 is SYGVKD. This CDR3 comprises 14 residues. V was clipped by 2 bases and J by 3 bases; unmatched bases: 1.

The CDR3 sequence is CSARDRGRANYGYTF. CDR3 sequence (DNA): TGCAGTGCTAGAGACAGGGGGCGGGCTAACTATGGCTACACCTTC. The V and J genes are TRBV20-1 and TRBJ1-2; 8 bases align to TRBD1. This CDR3 spans 15 amino acids. V lost 0 bases, J lost 0 bases, and 3 bases stayed unmatched. Germline values: CDR1 DFQATT, CDR2 SNEGSKA (reference sequence).

This clonotype was observed a few times. This sequence joins TRBV29-1 and TRBJ2-5; 15 bases agree with TRBD2. The V gene's germline CDR1 is SQVTM and CDR2 ANQGSEA. Trimming removed 7 bases from V and 4 bases from J; junction bases left unmatched: 4. The CDR3 totals 14 residues. For the CDR3, the DNA is TGCAGCGCTGGACTAGCGGGAGGGGTAGAGACCCAGTACTTC. Translation: CSAGLAGGVETQYF.

The chain is built from TRBV5-1 and TRBJ1-2; D ambiguous. Between the trimmed V and J ends, which lost 4 bases and 4 bases, there was a span of 17 bases. The CDR3 consists of 15 residues. Germline values: CDR1 SGHRS, CDR2 YFSETQ. CDR3 in amino acids: CASSPEGRSPYGYTF. As DNA, the CDR3 is TGCGCCAGCAGCCCCGAGGGTCGAAGTCCCTATGGCTACACCTTC.

This chain connects TRBV20-1 to TRBJ2-5, with 10 positions matching TRBD2. The CDR3 is 14 amino acids. Germline CDR1 reads DFQATT; CDR2 reads SNEGSKA (reference sequence). The junction had 3 bases not matched to a gene; V was cut back by 4 bases and J by 1 base. The CDR3 here is CSATSGSIQETQYF. The DNA of the CDR3 is TGCAGTGCTACTAGCGGGAGTATCCAAGAGACCCAGTACTTC.

This clonotype has a handful of counts. The rearrangement uses TRBV20-1 and TRBJ2-3, with TRBD2 matching over 14 bases. CDR1 is DFQATT, CDR2 SNEGSKA, per germline (reference sequence). After removal of 3 bases from V and 3 bases from J, the junction contained 8 bases not matched to a gene. The CDR3 contains 17 residues. The CDR3 spells CSARGLAGDGGTDTQYF. For the CDR3, the DNA is TGCAGTGCTAGGGGACTAGCGGGGGATGGTGGGACAGATACGCAGTATTTT.

For the CDR3, the DNA is TGCAGCGTTGTCGAACAGGGGAACATTCAGTACTTC. Encoded protein: CSVVEQGNIQYF. The chain is built from TRBV29-1 and TRBJ2-4; TRBD1 aligns across 7 bases. Trimming at V came to 4 bases and at J to 7 bases, leaving 4 bases not matched to a gene. Germline CDR1 is SQVTM and CDR2 is ANQGSEA. This CDR3 is 12 amino acids long.

CDR3 sequence reads: CATSDPRGVDKETQYF. CDR3 DNA: TGTGCCACCAGTGATCCGCGCGGGGTGGATAAAGAGACCCAGTACTTC. V gene TRBV24-1 combines with J gene TRBJ2-5, with a possible D match to TRBD2 (6 bases). CDR3 length: 16 residues. V lost 3 bases, J lost 3 bases, and 16 bases lay in between. The germline CDR1 and CDR2 sequences are KGHDR and SFDVKD.

The sample holds a few counts of this clonotype. The chain recombines TRBV27 with TRBJ1-4; tentatively, D is TRBD1 (5 bases). V lost 4 bases and J lost 1, with 7 bases in between. Germline V CDR1 and CDR2: MNHEY, SMNVEV (reference sequence). There are 14 residues in the CDR3. This chain's CDR3 is CASSWRGTNEKLFF. CDR3 nucleotides: TGTGCCAGCAGTTGGAGGGGAACTAATGAAAAACTGTTTTTT.

This clonotype was observed a few times. The chain is built from TRBV29-1 and TRBJ2-1, with 11 bases fitting TRBD2. CDR3 length equals 18 residues. Germline CDR1 is SQVTM and CDR2 is ANQGSEA. The J segment lost 6 bases and the V segment lost 4 bases, leaving 17 bases of the junction unmatched. In DNA, the CDR3 is TGCAGCGTTGTGGGACTAGCGGCTCGGGAACCTAGAGCCAATGAGCAGTTCTTC. It translates to CSVVGLAAREPRANEQFF.

V and J are TRBV27 and TRBJ2-1; the D is unclear. Germline values: CDR1 MNHEY, CDR2 SMNVEV (reference sequence). The length of the CDR3 is 13 residues. The V end lost 7 bases, the J end lost 3 bases, and 10 bases lay between the germline ends. CDR3 DNA: TGTGCCAGCACCTCAAAGAACTACAATGAGCAGTTCTTC. Protein: CASTSKNYNEQFF.

The chain links TRBV6-2 or TRBV6-3 to TRBJ1-2, with a possible D match to TRBD1 (6 bases). V was shortened by 6 bases and J by 4 bases, with 21 bases between the two germline ends. This CDR3 is built from 16 residues. Germline V gene data show CDR1 as MNHEY and CDR2 as SVGEGT. DNA of the CDR3: TGTGCCAGCAGCCGTTTTGCCCGGACAGCGGCCTATGGCTACACCTTC. Residues: CASSRFARTAAYGYTF.